The 8 T cell receptor beta chains given below trace back to one sample, sequenced in a study of spatial heterogeneity in lung cancer. Time point described: sample taken at primary tumor resection. Tumor, nontumor lung or frozen PBMC supplied whole RNA, sequenced without sorting. MiXCR, applied by TCRdb to the 5' RACE reads, yields one record per CDR3 protein. Found here are about 92,000 distinct CDR3 sequences, roughly 12% of them singletons; the top ten hold about two fifths. The sequences come from PBMCs, collected at surgery. All receptors come from a male donor with early-stage non-small cell lung cancer.

This clonotype has only a few counts. This chain uses TRBV7-2 with TRBJ2-6; D gene uncertain. V was shortened by 2 bases and J by 2 bases, with 7 bases between the two germline ends. The CDR3 has 15 residues. Germline V gene sequence: CDR1 SGHTA, CDR2 FQGNSA. CDR3 in DNA: TGTGCCAGCAGCTTATCCGTAGCTGGGGCCAACGTCCTGACTTTC. This encodes CASSLSVAGANVLTF.

The chain uses TRBV5-8 and TRBJ1-1; 7 bases map to TRBD1. Germline CDR1 SGHTS, CDR2 YDEGEE. The CDR3 extends over 16 amino acids. V was pared by 0 bases and J by 0 bases, with 5 bases of the junction left unmatched. The CDR3 bases are TGTGCCAGCAGCTTGGGGACAGGAGATGTGAACACTGAAGCTTTCTTT. This translates into CASSLGTGDVNTEAFF.

V usage is TRBV9 and J usage is TRBJ2-7; D unresolved. Germline CDR1 SGDLS, CDR2 YYNGEE. V dropped 0 bases and J dropped 5 bases, with 12 bases sitting between them. CDR3 length equals 14 residues. CDR3 protein: CASSVGPSVHEQYF. Here the CDR3 DNA reads TGTGCCAGCAGCGTAGGCCCTTCTGTCCACGAGCAGTACTTC.

This clonotype was detected only a few times. V gene TRBV12-3 or TRBV12-4 combines with J gene TRBJ2-5; D is possibly TRBD1 (6 bases). CDR3 length: 14 residues. The germline V and J ends were trimmed by 8 bases and 6 bases, with 19 bases remaining between them. This CDR3 reads CASHSYRDAKTQYF. The CDR3 DNA follows: TGTGCCAGCCATTCGTACAGGGATGCGAAGACCCAGTACTTC.

This clonotype appeared many times. The V call is TRBV7-2, the J call TRBJ1-3; D gene uncertain. CDR3 length equals 15 residues. Germline CDR1 and CDR2: SGHTA and FQGNSA. V lost 5 bases, J lost 2 bases, and 13 bases lay in between. The CDR3 sequence is CASSPLQIAGNTIYF. In DNA, the CDR3 is TGTGCCAGCAGCCCCCTGCAGATAGCTGGAAACACCATATATTTT.

This clonotype has a count of ten or more. The chain links TRBV4-1 to TRBJ1-1, with a weak D call TRBD1 (6 bases). CDR3 size: 17 residues. The V gene's germline CDR1 is MGHRA and CDR2 YSYEKL. V was pared by 1 base and J by 4 bases, with 19 bases between. The CDR3 sequence is CASSQVIGGGVATEAFF. CDR3 nucleotides: TGCGCCAGCAGCCAAGTTATCGGGGGGGGCGTTGCCACTGAAGCTTTCTTT.

The V call is TRBV27, the J call TRBJ2-1; D is undetermined. This CDR3 is 13 amino acids long. Germline V gene lookup returns CDR1 MNHEY and CDR2 SMNVEV (reference sequence). Trimming stripped 6 bases from V and 3 bases from J, with 9 bases between. The CDR3 DNA follows: TGTGCCAGCAGCTTGGCTGTCTACAATGAGCAGTTCTTC. Encoded protein: CASSLAVYNEQFF.

This clonotype was observed a few times. V gene TRBV19 combines with J gene TRBJ2-1; TRBD1 aligns across 10 bases. Germline V lookup: CDR1 LNHDA, CDR2 SQIVND (reference sequence). V trimming: 7 bases; J trimming: 7 bases; junction bases outside the gene matches: 7. The CDR3 is 14 amino acids. The DNA of the CDR3 is TGTGCCAGTACCGGGACAGGGGACAGGAATGAGCAGTTCTTC. As protein: CASTGTGDRNEQFF.